One and the same sample provided the 14 T cell receptor beta chains below, sequenced in a study of blood T cell repertoires in COVID-19. Produced via immunoSEQ multiplex PCR; TCRdb's table is partial and in-frame only. The sample has about 270,000 clones; 91% are singletons. Source material: PBMCs or T cells enriched from blood (not recorded which). The receptor set was obtained from a man in his forties who had been exposed to COVID-19.

This clone was counted once. This chain links TRBV10-2 with TRBJ1-2; D is ambiguous. Per germline, CDR1 WSHSY and CDR2 SAAADI. The CDR3 loop spans 14 amino acids. The V end was cut by 0 bases, the J end by 4 bases, with 9 bases between. The CDR3 region has the DNA TGCGCCAGCAGTGAGTCGACTACAGCCTATGGCTACACCTTC. Its protein product is CASSESTTAYGYTF.

This chain links TRBV7-9 with TRBJ1-1; TRBD1 matches at 7 bases. Germline V gives CDR1 SEHNR, CDR2 FQNEAQ (reference sequence). V lost 2 bases to trimming and J lost 3 bases; unmatched junction nucleotides: 12. The CDR3 has 17 amino acids. The CDR3 nucleotides are TGTGCCAGCAGCTTATCCCGAACAGGGGCCTACTACACTGAAGCTTTCTTT. Translated, it gives CASSLSRTGAYYTEAFF.

The rearrangement uses TRBV6-9 and TRBJ1-1; 7 nucleotides align to TRBD1. CDR3 size: 13 residues. Germline V gene sequence: CDR1 MNHGY, CDR2 SVAAGI. V shed 6 bases, J shed 5 bases, and the junction held 6 bases outside the gene matches. CDR3 coding DNA: TGTGCCAGCAGACAGGGGTTTGGTACTGAAGCTTTCTTT. Its translation: CASRQGFGTEAFF.

The V gene is TRBV5-1, the J gene TRBJ2-7; 12 bases map to TRBD1. The germline V gene encodes CDR1 SGHRS and CDR2 YFSETQ. Losses at the gene ends were 4 bases for V and 4 bases for J; bases not matched to a gene: 9. This CDR3 comprises 16 residues. CDR3 loop: CASSPGQGATLYEQYF. CDR3 nucleotides: TGCGCCAGCAGCCCGGGACAGGGGGCAACATTATACGAGCAGTACTTC.

The chain couples TRBV13 to TRBJ2-5; D is possibly TRBD2 (5 bases). Trimming removed 1 base at V and 4 bases at J, with 16 bases between. In germline, CDR1 is PRHDT, CDR2 FYEKMQ (reference sequence). CDR3 length: 16 amino acids. CDR3 sequence reads: CASSLVERSIGETQYF. CDR3 bases: TGTGCCAGCAGCTTAGTAGAGCGGAGTATAGGAGAGACCCAGTACTTC. Supplemented by reference TRBV13 and TRBJ2-5, the full variable domain reads AAGVIQSPRHLIKEKRETATLKCYPIPRHDTVYWYQQGPGQDPQFLISFYEKMQSDKGSIPDRFSAQQFSDYHSELNMSSLELGDSALYFCASSLVERSIGETQYFGPGTRLLVL.

The chain couples TRBV28 to TRBJ1-2, with a tentative D call TRBD1 (6 bases). CDR3 size: 13 residues. The V and J ends lost 7 bases and 4 bases respectively, with 13 bases between them. Germline CDR1 MDHEN, CDR2 SYDVKM. The CDR3 DNA sequence: TGTGCCAGCAAAGACAGGAACTTCTATGGCTACACCTTC. Residues: CASKDRNFYGYTF.

The chain couples TRBV5-4 to TRBJ2-7; D might be TRBD1 (9 bases). The V end lost 4 bases, the J end lost 8 bases, and 28 bases lay between the germline ends. This CDR3 has 17 amino acids. Germline V CDR1 and CDR2: SGHNT, YYREEE (reference sequence). The CDR3 nucleotides read TGTGCCAGCAGCACGGGACAGGGCAGCGGGAGCCCCCCCCAGCAGTACTTC. It is translated as CASSTGQGSGSPPQQYF. Full variable domain (remainder filled in from reference TRBV5-4 and TRBJ2-7): ETGVTQSPTHLIKTRGQQVTLRCSSQSGHNTVSWYQQALGQGPQFIFQYYREEENGRGNFPPRFSGLQFPNYSSELNVNALELDDSALYLCASSTGQGSGSPPQQYFGPGTRLTVT.

The genes are TRBV28 and TRBJ1-4, with 7 bases matching TRBD1. The CDR3 covers 16 residues. Losses at the gene ends were 3 bases for V and 6 bases for J; bases not matched to a gene: 10. Germline lookup yields CDR1 MDHEN and CDR2 SYDVKM. The CDR3 sequence is CASSLRQGLRDEKLFF. In nucleotides, the CDR3 is TGTGCCAGCAGTTTGAGACAGGGACTTCGGGATGAAAAACTGTTTTTT.

The chain joins TRBV30 to TRBJ1-1; TRBD1 matches at 7 bases. Germline V gives CDR1 GTSNPN, CDR2 SVGIG (reference sequence). With 5 bases clipped from V and 0 bases from J, the junction kept 12 bases outside the gene matches. The CDR3 covers 16 residues. Here the CDR3 reads CAWWTGTRSLNTEAFF. The CDR3 bases are TGTGCCTGGTGGACAGGCACACGTTCCCTGAACACTGAAGCTTTCTTT.

The chain employs TRBV6-5 and TRBJ2-1; maybe TRBD2 (5 bases). The CDR3 contains 14 residues. The V gene lost 3 bases and the J gene lost 5 bases, with 11 bases spanning the gap. Germline assignment: CDR1 MNHEY and CDR2 SVGAGI. The CDR3 loop reads CASSYVGKHNEQFF. Written as DNA, the CDR3 is TGTGCCAGCAGTTATGTCGGGAAGCACAATGAGCAGTTCTTC.

This chain links TRBV4-2 with TRBJ1-1; TRBD1 matches 7 bases. Germline trimming cut 4 bases from V and 10 bases from J; bases unmatched to any gene: 15. This CDR3 is 15 amino acids long. Germline-derived CDR1 and CDR2 are LGHNA and YNFKEQ. The DNA of the CDR3 is TGTGCCAGCAGCCCGGCCGACACAGGGGCCCTCAGAGCTTTCTTT. This gives the protein CASSPADTGALRAFF.

J is TRBJ2-3 and V is TRBV19; TRBD2 aligns across 7 bases. Germline lookup yields CDR1 LNHDA and CDR2 SQIVND (reference sequence). V shed 3 bases, J shed 2 bases, and the junction held 14 bases outside the gene matches. The CDR3 runs to 18 residues. Here the CDR3 reads CASSIAQGRAGLTDTQYF. The CDR3 nucleotides are TGTGCCAGTAGTATTGCCCAAGGAAGAGCGGGGCTCACAGATACGCAGTATTTT.

The gene calls are TRBV19 and TRBJ1-5; 7 nucleotides agree with TRBD1. From germline, CDR1 is LNHDA and CDR2 SQIVND (reference sequence). V shed 6 bases, J shed 7 bases, and the junction held 9 bases outside the gene matches. The CDR3 consists of 14 residues. DNA for the CDR3: TGTGCCAGTAGACACCAGGGGGAACAACAGCCCCAGCATTTT. Translated: CASRHQGEQQPQHF. Variable domain in full (rest from reference TRBV19 and TRBJ1-5): DGGITQSPKYLFRKEGQNVTLSCEQNLNHDAMYWYRQDPGQGLRLIYYSQIVNDFQKGDIAEGYSVSREKKESFPLTVTSAQKNPTAFYLCASRHQGEQQPQHFGDGTRLSIL.

CDR3 bases: TGCAGCGGTATCCGGGACAGAGGAATTTTAGAGACCCAGTACTTC. Its protein is CSGIRDRGILETQYF. This rearrangement joins TRBV29-1 to TRBJ2-5, with 7 positions matching TRBD1. Germline CDR1 is SQVTM and CDR2 is ANQGSEA. V shed 7 bases and J 4 bases; nucleotides not matched to a gene: 15. This CDR3 has 15 amino acids.